This T cell receptor (beta chain) was identified during a study of human T cells and chemical hapten exposure. Points from the study as a whole: DPC sensitization left the count of TCRs above 1 in 1000 unchanged.

TCRdb re-called the RACE reads with MiXCR, one entry per CDR3 protein. The data hold 95,000 or so distinct CDR3 sequences, with more than 9.5% observed a single time. Time point reported: patch test 2, 6 weeks after DPC sensitization. Treatment specified: therapeutic diphenylcyclopropenone sensitization with weekly scalp DPC. The germline gives CDR1 SQVTM, CDR2 ANQGSEA. With 0 bases clipped from V and 5 bases from J, the junction kept 6 bases outside the gene matches. The CDR3 totals 15 residues. A note on this clonotype: Its antigen is unknown.

This specimen was whole blood, taken in connection with sensitization to the hapten diphenylcyclopropenone (DPC). This sequence joins TRBV29-1 and TRBJ2-1; 8 positions match TRBD2. The clonotype was recovered from a woman in her forties with alopecia areata. Some clones in this sample may be carry-over from other donors' samples. DNA for the CDR3: TGCAGCGTTGAAGAGCCTAGCGGGCTAAACAATGAGCAGTTCTTC. Translating it yields CSVEEPSGLNNEQFF.